This T cell receptor beta chain is drawn from a study of blood T cell repertoires in COVID-19. Study at large: COVID-19 samples collected from the United States, Italy and Spain covered acute and convalescent phases.

The CDR3 length is 14 residues. Germline CDR1 reads SEHNR; CDR2 reads FQNEAQ (reference sequence). V lost 4 bases to trimming and J lost 4 bases, with 14 bases between them. Authors' analysis steps: Cell counts per sample came from amplifying reference gene primers. Clones were sequenced by immunoSEQ multiplex PCR, and TCRdb holds only the in-frame ones, with some missing. The DNA gave D and trimming, while V, J and clone size come from that table. In the table there are 150,000 to 200,000 clones, 80% of which are singletons. Residents of 24 US areas, aged about 18 to 89 years, made up the participants. Cohort 3 donors counted as recovered after two negative PCRs, clearance, or resolved symptoms.

Sequenced input: PBMCs or T cells enriched from blood (not recorded which). The V gene is TRBV7-9, the J gene TRBJ2-7; D is perhaps TRBD2 (5 bases). This TCR was sampled from a woman aged 55-70 years who had recovered from COVID-19. Here the CDR3 DNA reads TGTGCCAGCAGCTCCACCCCAGAGGGATACGAGCAGTACTTC. Protein: CASSSTPEGYEQYF.